The 27 T cell receptor beta chains listed next were all sequenced from one sample in a study of early T cells in non-severe SARS-CoV-2 infection. TCRdb itself ran the 5' RACE reads through MiXCR, one entry per CDR3 protein. The sample lists more than 20,000 distinct CDR3 sequences, almost 4.5% occurring once. The sample comprised whole blood. All receptors come from an adult who was a healthcare worker with PCR-confirmed SARS-CoV-2 infection or an uninfected control (not recorded which).

This clonotype was detected many times. This chain uses TRBV7-2 with TRBJ2-1; TRBD2 is a possible D gene (5 bases). The CDR3 sequence is 16 residues long. Germline assignment: CDR1 SGHTA and CDR2 FQGNSA. Trimming stripped 4 bases from V and 0 bases from J, with 13 bases between. CDR3: CASSSLAESSYNEQFF. The CDR3 nucleotides are TGTGCCAGCAGCTCCCTAGCCGAGAGCTCCTACAATGAGCAGTTCTTC. The full variable domain, its missing parts supplied by reference TRBV7-2 and TRBJ2-1, is GAGVSQSPSNKVTEKGKDVELRCDPISGHTALYWYRQSLGQGLEFLIYFQGNSAPDKSGLPSDRFSAERTGGSVSTLTIQRTQQEDSAVYLCASSSLAESSYNEQFFGPGTRLTVL.

Many counts were recorded for this clonotype. The chain has TRBV20-1 and TRBJ2-7; no clear D gene. Germline CDR1 DFQATT, CDR2 SNEGSKA (reference sequence). Trimming left V 3 bases short and J 3 bases short, with 18 bases between. This CDR3 has 15 residues. The CDR3 region has the DNA TGCAGTGCTAGTTCCTCTTCAAATTCCCACTACGAGCAGTACTTC. It codes for CSASSSSNSHYEQYF.

This clonotype came up many times. The chain carries TRBV28 and TRBJ2-3; D ambiguous. The germline CDR1 and CDR2 sequences are MDHEN and SYDVKM. The CDR3 extends over 16 amino acids. Trimming shortened V by 3 bases and J by 0 bases, and 13 bases separated the two germline ends. The chain's CDR3 is CASSLAQPTSTDTQYF. The DNA of the CDR3 is TGTGCCAGCAGTTTGGCTCAGCCAACTAGCACAGATACGCAGTATTTT.

This clonotype was observed many times. This chain connects TRBV5-6 to TRBJ1-1, with no clear D. V lost 0 bases and J lost 8, with 5 bases in between. Germline V CDR1 and CDR2: SGHDT, YYEEEE. This CDR3 region has 11 residues. The CDR3 sequence is CASSLEQEAFF. CDR3 nucleotides: TGTGCCAGCAGCTTGGAACAGGAAGCTTTCTTT.

This clonotype was recorded at least ten times. The rearrangement links TRBV3-1 to TRBJ2-3, with TRBD2 matching 10 bases. Trimming removed 0 bases from V and 0 bases from J; junction bases left unmatched: 3. CDR3 length: 17 amino acids. The germline gives CDR1 LGHDT, CDR2 YNNKEL (reference sequence). The CDR3 loop is CASSQEGSGGSTDTQYF. The CDR3 DNA reads as TGTGCCAGCAGCCAAGAGGGTAGCGGGGGGAGCACAGATACGCAGTATTTT.

This clonotype was found many times. The chain recombines TRBV5-1 with TRBJ1-2, with TRBD1 matching 7 bases. The CDR3 extends over 13 amino acids. The V gene end was trimmed by 5 bases and the J gene end by 7 bases; junction bases not matched to a gene: 8. Germline V CDR1 and CDR2: SGHRS, YFSETQ. The CDR3 sequence: CASSRDSLVGYTF. The DNA of the CDR3 is TGCGCCAGCAGTCGGGACAGCCTGGTTGGCTACACCTTC.

This clonotype was found many times. The rearrangement uses TRBV29-1 and TRBJ1-1, with D perhaps matching TRBD1 (6 bases). Trimming cost V 8 bases and J 0 bases, with 10 bases left between them. The length of the CDR3 is 12 residues. CDR1 and CDR2 from the germline V gene are SQVTM and ANQGSEA. CDR3 sequence (DNA): TGCAGCTCGGGACATTTGAACACTGAAGCTTTCTTT. It codes for CSSGHLNTEAFF. Combining the CDR3 with reference TRBV29-1 and TRBJ1-1 gives the whole variable domain SAVISQKPSRDICQRGTSLTIQCQVDSQVTMMFWYRQQPGQSLTLIATANQGSEATYESGFVIDKFPISRPNLTFSTLTVSNMSPEDSSIYLCSSGHLNTEAFFGQGTRLTVV.

This clonotype was counted ten times or more. The genes are TRBV10-3 and TRBJ2-3; D possibly corresponds to TRBD1 (6 bases). CDR3 length: 15 amino acids. The germline V and J ends were trimmed by 6 bases and 0 bases, with 13 bases remaining between them. Germline V gene data show CDR1 as ENHRY and CDR2 as SYGVKD. CDR3 sequence: CAISSGQSSTDTQYF. The DNA for the CDR3 is TGTGCCATCAGCTCCGGACAGTCTAGCACAGATACGCAGTATTTT.

The chain employs TRBV20-1 and TRBJ1-2, with TRBD1 as a possible D gene (6 bases). The V gene lost 6 bases and the J gene lost 13 bases, with 18 bases spanning the gap. The CDR3 spans 11 residues. Germline V gene data show CDR1 as DFQATT and CDR2 as SNEGSKA (reference sequence). CDR3 bases: TGCAGTGCCGTCCGACAGGTGGAGACCACCTTC. It encodes CSAVRQVETTF.

This clonotype was found many times. J is TRBJ2-5 and V is TRBV4-1; the D is unclear. Per germline, CDR1 MGHRA and CDR2 YSYEKL. V was clipped by 3 bases and J by 4 bases, with 6 bases between them. The CDR3 sequence is 12 residues long. DNA of the CDR3: TGCGCCAGCAGCCACCCCGGAGAGACCCAGTACTTC. Translating it yields CASSHPGETQYF.

This sequence joins TRBV12-3 or TRBV12-4 and TRBJ1-2, with 11 bases that match TRBD1. The CDR3 totals 14 residues. J gave up 7 bases and V 5 bases, and 6 bases lay outside the gene matches. The CDR3 reads CASSTRTGGSGYTF. The CDR3 DNA reads as TGTGCCAGCAGTACGCGGACAGGGGGCTCTGGCTACACCTTC.

A few counts support this clonotype. The rearrangement links TRBV7-8 to TRBJ2-1; 9 nucleotides agree with TRBD2. CDR3 length: 19 amino acids. With V trimmed by 1 base and J by 5 bases, 15 bases remained unmatched. Germline values: CDR1 SGHVS, CDR2 FQNEAQ. CDR3 coding DNA: TGTGCCAGCAGCTTAGTTGACCGGTCCGTAGCGGGGGACGACAATGAGCAGTTCTTC. Translation: CASSLVDRSVAGDDNEQFF.

As for this clonotype: A much larger clone differs by one base, so this may be a read error. The chain recombines TRBV7-9 with TRBJ1-1, with D possibly being TRBD1 (5 bases). The CDR3 has 15 residues. Trimming shortened V by 5 bases and J by 0 bases, and 13 bases separated the two germline ends. Germline loops: CDR1 SEHNR, CDR2 FQNEAQ (reference sequence). The CDR3 nucleotides read TGTGCCAGCAGCCAGACAGCCTCCGTGAACACTGAAGCTTTCTTT. It yields the protein CASSQTASVNTEAFF. The full variable domain, completed using reference TRBV7-9 and TRBJ1-1, is DTGVSQNPRHKITKRGQNVTFRCDPISEHNRLYWYRQTLGQGPEFLTYFQNEAQLEKSRLLSDRFSAERPKGSFSTLEIQRTEQGDSAMYLCASSQTASVNTEAFFGQGTRLTVV.

There are many counts of this clonotype. V and J are TRBV12-3 or TRBV12-4 and TRBJ1-5; D may be TRBD1 (5 bases). V was shortened by 5 bases and J by 8 bases, with 16 bases between the two germline ends. The CDR3 has 14 amino acids. Here the CDR3 DNA reads TGTGCCAGCAGTCTACAGGCCTCGAGGGAGCCCCAGCATTTT. Its protein product is CASSLQASREPQHF.

This clonotype was counted many times. The chain uses TRBV5-1 and TRBJ1-3; 7 bases map to TRBD1. There are 15 residues in the CDR3. CDR1 is SGHRS and CDR2 is YFSETQ in the germline V gene. V lost 4 bases and J lost 1; bases outside the gene matches: 5. This chain's CDR3 is CASSLQGISGNTIYF. The CDR3 DNA reads TGCGCCAGCAGCCTACAGGGGATATCTGGAAACACCATATATTTT.

This clonotype occurred many times. The chain joins TRBV5-1 to TRBJ1-2, with 12 bases fitting TRBD1. The germline CDR1 and CDR2 sequences are SGHRS and YFSETQ. The V segment lost 3 bases and the J segment 8 bases; nucleotides outside the gene matches: 8. The CDR3 has 15 residues. CDR3 nucleotide sequence: TGCGCCAGCAGCTCACCGGGACAGGGGGCGCAAGGCTACACCTTC. Encoded protein: CASSSPGQGAQGYTF. Based on the CDR3 plus reference TRBV5-1 and TRBJ1-2, the full variable domain is KAGVTQTPRYLIKTRGQQVTLSCSPISGHRSVSWYQQTPGQGLQFLFEYFSETQRNKGNFPGRFSGRQFSNSRSEMNVSTLELGDSALYLCASSSPGQGAQGYTFGSGTRLTVV.

This clonotype has ten or more counts. This rearrangement joins TRBV6-6 to TRBJ2-1; D is perhaps TRBD1 (7 bases). The CDR3 length is 15 residues. The V and J ends lost 5 bases and 4 bases respectively, with 15 bases between them. Germline V gene lookup returns CDR1 MNHNY and CDR2 SVGAGI (reference sequence). This CDR3 reads CASSPGGTEYNEQFF. CDR3 nucleotide sequence: TGTGCCAGCAGTCCCGGCGGGACAGAGTACAATGAGCAGTTCTTC.

This clonotype showed up just a few times. The chain carries TRBV19 and TRBJ2-6; D may be TRBD1 or TRBD2 (5 bases each). Germline V lookup: CDR1 LNHDA, CDR2 SQIVND (reference sequence). Trimming pared 5 bases from V and 3 bases from J, leaving 11 bases between. The CDR3 has 15 residues. The CDR3 here is CASSSRGNGANVLTF. The DNA of the CDR3 is TGTGCCAGTAGTTCGAGGGGAAATGGGGCCAACGTCCTGACTTTC. The complete variable domain, with remaining parts taken from reference TRBV19 and TRBJ2-6, reads DGGITQSPKYLFRKEGQNVTLSCEQNLNHDAMYWYRQDPGQGLRLIYYSQIVNDFQKGDIAEGYSVSREKKESFPLTVTSAQKNPTAFYLCASSSRGNGANVLTFGAGSRLTVL.

The table lists this clonotype with many counts. The J gene is TRBJ2-3, the V gene TRBV12-3 or TRBV12-4, with 9 bases fitting TRBD2. V lost 3 bases to trimming and J lost 0 bases; unmatched junction nucleotides: 7. The CDR3 totals 17 residues. CDR3 in DNA: TGTGCCAGCAGTTTTCGGCGGGGGGGCACTAGCACAGATACGCAGTATTTT. Translating gives CASSFRRGGTSTDTQYF.

Ten or more counts support this clonotype. The chain recombines TRBV7-2 with TRBJ1-5; possibly TRBD1 for D (6 bases). From germline, CDR1 is SGHTA and CDR2 FQGNSA. The length of the CDR3 is 14 residues. Trimming shortened V by 5 bases and J by 7 bases, and 15 bases separated the two germline ends. The CDR3 region has the DNA TGTGCCAGCAGCGACGAGGGGGGCGGGCAGCCCCAGCATTTT. This sequence encodes CASSDEGGGQPQHF. The entire variable domain, with the rest obtained from reference TRBV7-2 and TRBJ1-5, is as follows: GAGVSQSPSNKVTEKGKDVELRCDPISGHTALYWYRQSLGQGLEFLIYFQGNSAPDKSGLPSDRFSAERTGGSVSTLTIQRTQQEDSAVYLCASSDEGGGQPQHFGDGTRLSIL.

In this sample, this clonotype turned up many times. This chain uses TRBV2 with TRBJ2-1; D might be TRBD1 (6 bases). Per germline, CDR1 SNHLY and CDR2 FYNNEI. The CDR3 spans 14 residues. Trimming removed 9 bases at V and 2 bases at J, with 14 bases between. CDR3 in DNA: TGTGCCAGATCCAGGGGCGGCGCCTACAATGAGCAGTTCTTC. The encoded protein is CARSRGGAYNEQFF.

This clonotype was seen many times. V is TRBV30 and J is TRBJ2-3; D is unresolved. The CDR3 length is 11 residues. Germline V lookup: CDR1 GTSNPN, CDR2 SVGIG (reference sequence). Trimming shortened V by 2 bases and J by 7 bases, and 7 bases separated the two germline ends. The CDR3 sequence is CAWSTENTQYF. For the CDR3, the DNA is TGTGCCTGGAGTACCGAAAATACGCAGTATTTT.

This clonotype showed up many times. This sequence joins TRBV20-1 and TRBJ2-7; possibly TRBD1 or TRBD2 for D (5 bases each). V gave up 6 bases and J gave up 0 bases, with 15 bases separating them. Germline V lookup: CDR1 DFQATT, CDR2 SNEGSKA (reference sequence). This CDR3 region has 14 residues. For the CDR3, the DNA is TGCAGTGCCCAAGCTTTGGGGGACTCCTACGAGCAGTACTTC. This translates into CSAQALGDSYEQYF.

This clonotype was seen ten or more times. V is TRBV6-5 and J is TRBJ1-2; 10 bases agree with TRBD1. This CDR3 comprises 13 residues. Trimming took 2 bases from V and 10 from J; bases not matched to a gene: 4. Germline CDR1 is MNHEY and CDR2 is SVGAGI. This CDR3 reads CASSYIGQGDYTF. In DNA form, the CDR3 reads TGTGCCAGCAGTTACATCGGACAGGGGGACTACACCTTC.

This sequence joins TRBV6-6 and TRBJ2-3; 13 bases are shared with TRBD2. Germline values: CDR1 MNHNY, CDR2 SVGAGI (reference sequence). V shed 6 bases and J 3 bases; nucleotides not matched to a gene: 3. The CDR3 length is 15 residues. This CDR3 is CASSRLAGGTDTQYF. The CDR3, as DNA: TGTGCCAGCAGCCGACTAGCGGGGGGTACAGATACGCAGTATTTT.

In this sample, this clonotype turned up many times. The V and J genes are TRBV20-1 and TRBJ1-2; D ambiguous. The CDR3 totals 12 residues. Germline CDR1 and CDR2: DFQATT and SNEGSKA (reference sequence). Between the trimmed V and J ends, which lost 3 bases and 5 bases, there was a span of 10 bases. CDR3 loop: CSASRLRYGYTF. The CDR3 bases are TGCAGTGCTAGTCGGTTGCGATATGGCTACACCTTC.

This clonotype was seen ten or more times. The chain is built from TRBV20-1 and TRBJ2-7, with 9 bases matching TRBD2. Trimming at V came to 3 bases and at J to 6 bases, leaving 15 bases not matched to a gene. Germline CDR1 is DFQATT and CDR2 is SNEGSKA (reference sequence). The CDR3 contains 16 residues. The CDR3 region is CSASQSLAGGLLEQYF. The CDR3 DNA is TGCAGTGCTAGCCAGAGCTTGGCGGGGGGGCTCCTCGAGCAGTACTTC.